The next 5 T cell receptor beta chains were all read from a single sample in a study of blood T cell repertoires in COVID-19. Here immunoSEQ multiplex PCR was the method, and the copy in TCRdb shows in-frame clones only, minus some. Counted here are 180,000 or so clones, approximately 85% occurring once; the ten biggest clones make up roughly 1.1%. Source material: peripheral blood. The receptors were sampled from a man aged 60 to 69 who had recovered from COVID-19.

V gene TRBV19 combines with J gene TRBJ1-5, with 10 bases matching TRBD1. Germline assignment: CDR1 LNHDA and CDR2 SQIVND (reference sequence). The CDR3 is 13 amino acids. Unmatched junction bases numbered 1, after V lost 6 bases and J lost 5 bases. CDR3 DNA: TGTGCCAGTAGGGGGACAGGGGATCAGCCCCAGCATTTT. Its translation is CASRGTGDQPQHF.

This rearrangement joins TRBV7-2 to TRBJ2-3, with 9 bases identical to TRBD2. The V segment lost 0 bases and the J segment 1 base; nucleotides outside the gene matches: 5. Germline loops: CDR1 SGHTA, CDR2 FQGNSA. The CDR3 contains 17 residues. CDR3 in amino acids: CASSLAIAGVGTDTQYF. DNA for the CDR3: TGTGCCAGCAGCTTAGCAATAGCGGGGGTGGGCACAGATACGCAGTATTTT.

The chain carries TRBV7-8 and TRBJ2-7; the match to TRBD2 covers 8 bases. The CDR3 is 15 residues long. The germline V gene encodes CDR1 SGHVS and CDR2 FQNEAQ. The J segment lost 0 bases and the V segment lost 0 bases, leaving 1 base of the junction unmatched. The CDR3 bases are TGTGCCAGCAGCTTAGCCGGGAGGGACTCCTACGAGCAGTACTTC. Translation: CASSLAGRDSYEQYF.

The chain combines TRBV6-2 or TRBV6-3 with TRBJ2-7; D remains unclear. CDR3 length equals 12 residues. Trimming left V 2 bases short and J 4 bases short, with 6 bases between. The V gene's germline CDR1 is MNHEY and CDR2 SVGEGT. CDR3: CASSYDGYEQYF. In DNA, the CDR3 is TGTGCCAGCAGTTACGACGGGTACGAGCAGTACTTC.

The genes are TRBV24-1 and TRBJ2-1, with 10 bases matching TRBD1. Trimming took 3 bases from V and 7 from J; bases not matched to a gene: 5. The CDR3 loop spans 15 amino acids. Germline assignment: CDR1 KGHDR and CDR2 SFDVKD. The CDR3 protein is CATSDTSDRGNEQFF. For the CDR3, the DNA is TGTGCCACCAGTGATACCTCGGACAGGGGGAATGAGCAGTTCTTC.